The 21 T cell receptor beta chains presented below share a single source sample, sequenced in a study of T cells in women clearing cervical HPV infection (dated by TCRdb to 2017 to 2018). Library construction relied on the immunoSEQ multiplex PCR assay. Here the immuneACCESS table is served through TCRdb, limited to in-frame sequences with V and J called. Missing clones are a known gap in these copies; in checked studies unresolved V genes cover under half, and the rest lacks a known reason. The table held for this sample gives 30,000 to 35,000 clones. The ten largest account for around 9.2% of the sample. The sequenced sample was blood buffy coat. These receptors were collected from a woman aged 18 to 75 with a cervical HPV16 infection that either progressed to CIN3+ or cleared (not recorded which).

Remarks on this clone: The missing CDR3 end, 3 residues past where the read stops, is filled in from the germline J gene. The sample holds other DNA sequences that translate to the same CDR3. The V and J genes are TRBV18 and TRBJ1-3, with 8 bases fitting TRBD1. This CDR3 has 15 residues. Losses at the gene ends were 3 bases for V and 3 bases for J; bases not matched to a gene: 4. Germline V gene lookup returns CDR1 KGHSH and CDR2 LQKENI. CDR3 DNA (partial): TGTGCCAGCTCACCGCAGGGGGCTATTGGAAACACC. Residues: CASSPQGAIGNT. The whole CDR3 sequence reads CASSPQGAIGNTIYF.

Considering frequency, this clone is medium-sized. With the read ending 3 residues before the CDR3 end, the germline J gene is used to fill in that end. The chain employs TRBV7-3 and TRBJ2-3; D is perhaps TRBD2 (7 bases). The CDR3 has 16 amino acids. Germline CDR1 SGHTA, CDR2 FQGTGA. Trimming shortened V by 2 bases and J by 6 bases, and 18 bases separated the two germline ends. CDR3 sequence reads: CASSLAAGARWDTQYF. CDR3 DNA, as far as it was read: TGTGCCAGCAGCTTAGCGGCGGGGGCTAGATGGGATACG. The full variable domain, with the rest looked up from reference TRBV7-3 and TRBJ2-3, is GAGVSQTPSNKVTEKGKYVELRCDPISGHTALYWYRQSLGQGPEFLIYFQGTGAADDSGLPNDRFFAVRPEGSVSTLKIQRTERGDSAVYLCASSLAAGARWDTQYFGPGTRLTVL.

About this clone: The read ends 3 residues early relative to the CDR3; the germline J gene fills the gap. The J gene is TRBJ2-4, the V gene TRBV19; the D gene is possibly TRBD1 (7 bases). The CDR3 is 12 amino acids. Germline loops: CDR1 LNHDA, CDR2 SQIVND (reference sequence). The CDR3 loop is CAIGGGGNGQYF. The part of the CDR3 DNA that was read is TGTGCCATAGGAGGGGGCGGAAATGGT.

About this clone itself: The observed sequence ends 3 residues before the CDR3 terminus, with the missing tail filled in from the germline J gene. The V gene is TRBV4-1, the J gene TRBJ1-5; 7 bases map to TRBD1. The CDR3 contains 14 residues. CDR1 is MGHRA, CDR2 YSYEKL, per germline. Trimming cost V 4 bases and J 1 base; bases outside gene matches: 1. CDR3 bases read: TGCGCCAGCAGCCTGACAGGGAGCAATCAGCCC. Amino acid sequence: CASSLTGSNQP. The whole CDR3 sequence is CASSLTGSNQPQHF.

As for this clone: Read sequence stops 3 residues before the CDR3 end, and the germline J gene provides the missing end. The chain carries TRBV5-1 and TRBJ1-5; 7 bases align to TRBD1. The CDR3 is made up of 15 amino acids. Trimming at V came to 4 bases and at J to 1 base, leaving 5 bases not matched to a gene. Germline CDR1 reads SGHRS; CDR2 reads YFSETQ. CDR3 amino acids: CASSATGESNQPQHF. CDR3 bases read: TGCGCCAGCAGCGCCACAGGGGAAAGCAATCAGCCC.

As for this clone: The sequence runs out 3 residues before the end of the CDR3; the remainder is reconstructed from the germline J gene. V gene TRBV13 combines with J gene TRBJ2-4; 14 nucleotides line up with TRBD2. This CDR3 is 18 amino acids long. CDR1 and CDR2 (germline): PRHDT, FYEKMQ (reference sequence). The CDR3 DNA, read in part, is TGTGCCAGCGGGACATCGACCGGGACTAGCGGGGGTAAAGAGACT. This translates into CASGTSTGTSGGKET. The entire CDR3 protein reads CASGTSTGTSGGKETQYF.

About this clone itself: An end of the junction differs from the germline gene, which may be a read error. The read ends 3 residues before the CDR3 terminus; that terminus is restored from the germline J gene. This sample also contains other DNA sequences that code for the same CDR3. J is TRBJ1-3 and V is TRBV7-9, with 8 bases fitting TRBD1. In germline, CDR1 is SEHNR, CDR2 FQNEAQ (reference sequence). The CDR3 runs 14 residues. The DNA read from the CDR3 is TGTGCCAGCAAGGACAGGGTCGCCGGAAACACT. Translation gives CASKDRVAGNT. Given in full, the CDR3 is CASKDRVAGNTIYF.

As regards this clone: The sequenced fragment ends 3 residues before the CDR3 boundary, so the rest is inferred from the germline J gene. The chain joins TRBV2 to TRBJ2-2, with D possibly being TRBD1 or TRBD2 (6 bases each). CDR1 and CDR2 (germline): SNHLY, FYNNEI. CDR3 length: 15 amino acids. CDR3 bases read: TGTGCCAGCATTTCCACAGGGAGGCCTAATGAAAAG. Its protein is CASISTGRPNEK. The whole CDR3 region reads CASISTGRPNEKLFF.

With regard to this clone: The read comes to an end 3 residues before the CDR3 does, leaving the germline J gene to fill in the end. This chain uses TRBV30 with TRBJ2-7, with 9 bases identical to TRBD2. Per the germline V gene, CDR1 is GTSNPN and CDR2 is SVGIG (reference sequence). The ends lost 4 bases at V and 2 bases at J; junction bases unmatched: 0. The CDR3 is 12 amino acids. CDR3 DNA (partial): TGTGCCTGGACTAGCGGGACCTACGAG. Translation gives CAWTSGTYE. The CDR3 reads in full as CAWTSGTYEQYF.

This clone is large by frequency. The read finishes 3 residues shy of the CDR3 end, and the germline J gene is used to complete it. The chain links TRBV9 to TRBJ1-2; 8 nucleotides match TRBD1. The CDR3 extends over 16 amino acids. Germline CDR1 and CDR2: SGDLS and YYNGEE. The junction had 4 bases not matched to a gene; V was cut back by 0 bases and J by 0 bases. The sequenced CDR3 bases are TGTGCCAGCAGCGTAGGAAGGACAGGGACTAACTATGGC. It codes for CASSVGRTGTNYG. The whole CDR3 is CASSVGRTGTNYGYTF.

For this clone: Sequencing ends 3 residues short of the CDR3 end; the germline J gene provides the rest. This chain uses TRBV7-3 with TRBJ2-6; tentative D call: TRBD1 (6 bases). Trimming stripped 5 bases from V and 0 bases from J, with 11 bases between. The CDR3 covers 16 residues. From germline, CDR1 is SGHTA and CDR2 FQGTGA. This CDR3 is CASSQTGHSGANVLTF. The CDR3 DNA, read in part, is TGTGCCAGCAGCCAGACAGGCCACTCTGGGGCCAACGTC.

Note on this clone: The read finishes 3 residues shy of the CDR3 end, and the germline J gene is used to complete it. The rearrangement links TRBV7-9 to TRBJ2-4, with D possibly TRBD2 on 5 matching bases. Germline CDR1 is SEHNR and CDR2 is FQNEAQ (reference sequence). CDR3 length: 15 residues. Partial CDR3 DNA: TGTGCCAGCAGCTTAGGTCGCAGGTTTTTTGGAGGT. This codes for CASSLGRRFFGG. From start to end, the CDR3 is CASSLGRRFFGGQYF.

The CDR3 region is CASSWGQGSVYEQYF. CDR3 DNA, as far as it was read: TGTGCCAGCAGCTGGGGGCAGGGGAGCGTATACGAG. The genes are TRBV5-6 and TRBJ2-7; weak D call: TRBD1 (6 bases). The read halts 3 residues ahead of the CDR3 end, with the missing end drawn from the germline J gene. The CDR3 totals 15 residues. Germline CDR1 reads SGHDT; CDR2 reads YYEEEE. Trimming left V 3 bases short and J 4 bases short, with 17 bases between. Looking up the rest from reference TRBV5-6 and TRBJ2-7 gives the full variable domain: DAGVTQSPTHLIKTRGQQVTLRCSPKSGHDTVSWYQQALGQGPQFIFQYYEEEERQRGNFPDRFSGHQFPNYSSELNVNALLLGDSALYLCASSWGQGSVYEQYFGPGTRLTVT.

On this clone itself: The DNA ends 3 residues before the CDR3 does, and the rest of the CDR3 is filled in from the germline J gene. The chain uses TRBV7-3 and TRBJ2-2; 11 bases match TRBD2. The CDR3 is 15 residues long. Trimming removed 4 bases from V and 5 bases from J; junction bases left unmatched: 3. In germline, CDR1 is SGHTA, CDR2 FQGTGA. CDR3 bases read: TGTGCCAGCAGCTCCCTAGCGGGGGGAACCGGGGAG. Translation: CASSSLAGGTGE. The CDR3 reads in full as CASSSLAGGTGELFF.

As concerns this clone: With the read ending 3 residues before the CDR3 end, the germline J gene is used to fill in that end. V usage is TRBV3-1 (or the pseudogene TRBV3-2) and J usage is TRBJ2-3, with 12 bases aligning to TRBD2. This CDR3 comprises 15 residues. V gave up 4 bases and J gave up 5 bases; unmatched junction bases: 4. Germline V gene data show CDR1 as LGHDT and CDR2 as YNNKEL (reference sequence). The covered CDR3 bases are TGTGCCAGCAGCCCGACTAGCGGGGGATTAGATACG. Its protein is CASSPTSGGLDT. The complete CDR3 reads CASSPTSGGLDTQYF.

Comment on this clone: The CDR3 extends 3 residues past the end of the read, so its final part is completed from the germline J gene. The J gene is TRBJ2-7, the V gene TRBV11-3; 8 nucleotides agree with TRBD2. This CDR3 has 15 residues. The J segment lost 3 bases and the V segment lost 1 base, leaving 5 bases of the junction unmatched. Germline assignment: CDR1 SGHNT and CDR2 YENEEA. CDR3 DNA, as far as it was read: TGTGCCAGCAGCTTAGGCCTAGCGGGTATCTACGAG. Translating it yields CASSLGLAGIYE. The entire CDR3 protein reads CASSLGLAGIYEQYF. Filled out from reference TRBV11-3 and TRBJ2-7, the complete variable domain reads EAGVVQSPRYKIIEKKQPVAFWCNPISGHNTLYWYLQNLGQGPELLIRYENEEAVDDSQLPKDRFSAERLKGVDSTLKIQPAELGDSAVYLCASSLGLAGIYEQYFGPGTRLTVT.

As for this clone: The CDR3 is cut off 3 residues early in the read; its end comes from the germline J gene. The genes are TRBV2 and TRBJ2-3; no reliable D call. The CDR3 has 13 residues. The V gene's germline CDR1 is SNHLY and CDR2 FYNNEI. CDR3 protein: CASKQRLGETQYF. Incomplete CDR3 DNA: TGTGCCAGCAAACAACGACTGGGTGAGACG. The full variable domain, its missing parts supplied by reference TRBV2 and TRBJ2-3, is EPEVTQTPSHQVTQMGQEVILRCVPISNHLYFYWYRQILGQKVEFLVSFYNNEISEKSEIFDDQFSVERPDGSNFTLKIRSTKLEDSAMYFCASKQRLGETQYFGPGTRLTVL.

A note on this clone: Read coverage stops 3 residues before the CDR3 terminus; the germline J gene supplies the remainder. The chain employs TRBV5-1 and TRBJ2-2, with 7 positions matching TRBD1. V shed 0 bases and J 1 base; nucleotides not matched to a gene: 6. The CDR3 has 17 residues. Germline lookup yields CDR1 SGHRS and CDR2 YFSETQ. The CDR3 sequence: CASSLGQGRRNTGELFF. The DNA read from the CDR3 is TGCGCCAGCAGCTTGGGACAGGGCCGTCGGAACACCGGGGAG.

Details on this clone: At one of its ends the junction is not consistent with the germline gene, which may arise from a read error. The read halts 3 residues ahead of the CDR3 end, with the missing end drawn from the germline J gene. The sample contains more than one DNA sequence encoding this CDR3. The V and J genes are TRBV7-6 and TRBJ1-3, with a tentative D call TRBD1 (6 bases). Germline assignment: CDR1 SGHVS and CDR2 FNYEAQ. There are 14 residues in the CDR3. The sequenced part of the CDR3 DNA is TGTGCCAGCAGCTTAGGGGACATAGGAAACACA. It yields the protein CASSLGDIGNT. The full CDR3 sequence reads CASSLGDIGNTIYF.

This clone is called medium-sized based on its frequency. The CDR3 goes on 3 residues after the read ends, and that part is filled in from the germline J gene. The chain couples TRBV20-1 to TRBJ2-3; D is ambiguous. CDR1 DFQATT and CDR2 SNEGSKA come from the germline V gene (reference sequence). Deletions cut 3 bases from V and 0 bases from J, with 10 bases between. The CDR3 spans 14 residues. The CDR3 sequence is CSARRQPSTDTQYF. The covered CDR3 bases are TGCAGTGCTAGGCGGCAACCTAGCACAGATACG.

Details on this clone: The read stops 3 residues short of the end of the CDR3; the missing end is completed from the germline J gene. The rearrangement links TRBV20-1 to TRBJ2-5; TRBD2 agrees at 10 bases. The CDR3 contains 15 residues. V lost 1 base, J lost 1 base, and 3 bases stayed unmatched. Germline CDR1 DFQATT, CDR2 SNEGSKA (reference sequence). CDR3 DNA (partial): TGCAGTGCTAGAGGCCTAGCGGGGGTCCAAGAGACC. Translating gives CSARGLAGVQET. The whole CDR3 is CSARGLAGVQETQYF.